This passage covers 10 T cell receptor beta chains from one sample sequenced in a study of graft-versus-host responses after intestinal transplantation. The antigens these receptors bind are not known. TCRdb keeps only in-frame clones here, not all; method: immunoSEQ multiplex PCR. The sample carries approximately 92,000 clones, just over 90% recorded once. This sample comprised unstimulated CD8+ T cells sorted from spleen or lymph node cells, obtained before intestinal transplant. Every receptor here comes from a human donor who received an intestinal transplant.

The CDR3 region has the DNA TGTGCCAGCAGCTCCTCCGGGACAGTTATCTATGGCTACACCTTC. Its protein product is CASSSSGTVIYGYTF. The rearrangement uses TRBV5-6 and TRBJ1-2, with 7 bases aligning to TRBD1. With V trimmed by 3 bases and J by 4 bases, 9 bases remained unmatched. The CDR3 length is 15 residues. In germline, CDR1 is SGHDT, CDR2 YYEEEE.

In regard to this clone: At one end the junction does not follow the germline gene, possibly because of a read error. J is TRBJ2-1 and V is TRBV9; 7 bases match TRBD2. Germline V gives CDR1 SGDLS, CDR2 YYNGEE. This CDR3 is 14 amino acids long. The CDR3 sequence is CASSVGGGLRERIF. The CDR3 DNA reads as TGTGCCAGCAGCGTAGGAGGCGGGTTGCGGGAGAGGATCTTC.

The CDR3 nucleotides read TGTGCCAGCGGGGAGGATGCAACTAATGAAAAACTGTTTTTT. It is translated as CASGEDATNEKLFF. The chain recombines TRBV9 with TRBJ1-4; D remains ambiguous. The CDR3 runs 14 residues. Trimming took off 7 bases at V and 0 bases at J, with 10 bases between the two ends. Germline V gene data show CDR1 as SGDLS and CDR2 as YYNGEE. The variable domain in full, completed from reference TRBV9 and TRBJ1-4, reads DSGVTQTPKHLITATGQRVTLRCSPRSGDLSVYWYQQSLDQGLQFLIQYYNGEERAKGNILERFSAQQFPDLHSELNLSSLELGDSALYFCASGEDATNEKLFFGSGTQLSVL.

This chain links TRBV30 with TRBJ2-7; TRBD1 agrees at 7 bases. With 0 bases clipped from V and 4 bases from J, the junction kept 6 bases outside the gene matches. CDR3 length equals 14 residues. Germline CDR1 GTSNPN, CDR2 SVGIG (reference sequence). The CDR3 coding sequence is TGTGCCTGGAGTGTATCAACAGGGGAGTACGAGCAGTACTTC. It codes for CAWSVSTGEYEQYF.

The chain has TRBV15 and TRBJ2-2; 8 bases agree with TRBD1. The germline V gene encodes CDR1 LNHNV and CDR2 YYDKDF (reference sequence). Germline trimming cut 3 bases from V and 5 bases from J; bases unmatched to any gene: 2. This CDR3 contains 14 residues. The CDR3 spells CATSSRTGTGELFF. DNA for the CDR3: TGTGCCACCAGCAGTAGGACAGGGACCGGGGAGCTGTTTTTT.

The CDR3 spells CASSVLAGAPYEQYF. CDR3 DNA: TGCGCCAGCAGCGTGCTAGCGGGGGCCCCCTACGAGCAGTACTTC. The gene calls are TRBV5-1 and TRBJ2-7; 10 bases map to TRBD2. The V gene end was trimmed by 4 bases and the J gene end by 2 bases; junction bases not matched to a gene: 6. The CDR3 consists of 15 residues. Germline CDR1 is SGHRS and CDR2 is YFSETQ.

This rearrangement joins TRBV10-2 to TRBJ2-2; possibly TRBD2 for D (6 bases). The CDR3 has 14 amino acids. The V gene lost 5 bases and the J gene lost 4 bases, with 11 bases spanning the gap. Germline values: CDR1 WSHSY, CDR2 SAAADI. In nucleotides, the CDR3 is TGCGCCAGCAGTCCGGGACTCAGCACCGGGGAGCTGTTTTTT. Translation: CASSPGLSTGELFF.

The CDR3 DNA reads TGCAGCGTTGAAGGACTAGCGGGCCCAGCTAGAAATGAGCAGTTCTTC. Encoded protein: CSVEGLAGPARNEQFF. The chain links TRBV29-1 to TRBJ2-1, with TRBD2 matching over 10 bases. Germline loops: CDR1 SQVTM, CDR2 ANQGSEA. V gave up 1 base and J gave up 7 bases; unmatched junction bases: 10. This CDR3 is built from 16 residues.

This clone was recorded once. V is TRBV6-5 and J is TRBJ2-7; 11 bases align to TRBD2. Trimming took 5 bases from V and 4 from J; bases not matched to a gene: 4. Germline CDR1 MNHEY, CDR2 SVGAGI. The CDR3 covers 14 residues. The CDR3 DNA is TGTGCCAGCAGTCCTCTAGCGGGAGGTTACGAGCAGTACTTC. Protein sequence: CASSPLAGGYEQYF.

J is TRBJ2-3 and V is TRBV13; D is unclear. The CDR3 extends over 11 amino acids. In germline, CDR1 is PRHDT, CDR2 FYEKMQ (reference sequence). Trimming removed 6 bases from V and 2 bases from J, with 3 bases in between. DNA for the CDR3: TGTGCCAGCAGTGACACAGATACGCAGTATTTT. Residues: CASSDTDTQYF.